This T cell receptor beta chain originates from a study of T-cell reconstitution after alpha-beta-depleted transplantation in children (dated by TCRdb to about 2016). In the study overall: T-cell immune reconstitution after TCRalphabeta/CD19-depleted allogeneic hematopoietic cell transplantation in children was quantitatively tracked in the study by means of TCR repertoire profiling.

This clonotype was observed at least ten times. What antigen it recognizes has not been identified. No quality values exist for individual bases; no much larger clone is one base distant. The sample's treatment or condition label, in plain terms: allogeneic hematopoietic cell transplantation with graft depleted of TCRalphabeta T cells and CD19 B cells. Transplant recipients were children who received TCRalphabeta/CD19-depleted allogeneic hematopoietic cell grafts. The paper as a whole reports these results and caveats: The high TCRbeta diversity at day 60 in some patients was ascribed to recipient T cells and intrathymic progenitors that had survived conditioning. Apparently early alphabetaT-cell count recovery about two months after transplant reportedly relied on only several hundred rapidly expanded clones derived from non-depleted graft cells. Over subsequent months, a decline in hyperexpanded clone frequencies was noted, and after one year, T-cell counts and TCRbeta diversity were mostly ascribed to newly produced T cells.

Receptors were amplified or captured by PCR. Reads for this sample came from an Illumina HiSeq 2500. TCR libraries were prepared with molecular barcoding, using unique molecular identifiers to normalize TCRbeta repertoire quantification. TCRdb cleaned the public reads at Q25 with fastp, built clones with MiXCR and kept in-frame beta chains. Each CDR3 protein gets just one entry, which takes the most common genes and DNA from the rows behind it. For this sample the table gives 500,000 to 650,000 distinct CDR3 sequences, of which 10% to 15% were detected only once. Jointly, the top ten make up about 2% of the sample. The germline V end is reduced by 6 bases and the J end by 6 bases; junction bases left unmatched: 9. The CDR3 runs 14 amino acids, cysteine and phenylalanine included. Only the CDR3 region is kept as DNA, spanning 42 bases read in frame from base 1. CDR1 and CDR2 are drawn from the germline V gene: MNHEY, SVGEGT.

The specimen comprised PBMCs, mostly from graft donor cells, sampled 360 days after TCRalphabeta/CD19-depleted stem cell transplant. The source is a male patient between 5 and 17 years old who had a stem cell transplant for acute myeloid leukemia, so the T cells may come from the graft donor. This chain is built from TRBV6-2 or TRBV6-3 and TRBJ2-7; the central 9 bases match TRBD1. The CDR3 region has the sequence CASRTGTGISEQYF. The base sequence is TGTGCCAGCAGAACCGGGACAGGGATCTCCGAGCAGTACTTC.